Below, one T cell receptor (beta chain) is given with its context. The sample holds one count of this clone. Its antigen is still unknown. No much larger clone exists at a distance of one base, and base qualities are not known. After approximately 11 days of culture, CD4+ T cells were isolated with the EasySep CD4+ T cell isolation kit. Participants received two doses of either the BNT162b2 or the mRNA-1273 mRNA SARS-CoV-2 vaccine. The absence of prior SARS-CoV-2 infection in healthy vaccine recipients was confirmed by negative nucleocapsid antibodies before and after vaccination. Half of the culture medium was replaced with fresh IL-2-containing medium on days 3 and 7. Each peptide stimulation condition was cultured in triplicate wells unless otherwise noted. PBMC were separated from whole blood using Ficoll-Paque Plus gradient centrifugation and were then either cryopreserved at -140C or used fresh. The QIAamp micro DNA kit was used to extract genomic DNA from the cultured CD4+ T cells.

The library was generated by the immunoSEQ multiplex PCR assay. DNA from the cultured, isolated CD4+ T cells was subjected to TCR beta CDR3 sequencing. Processing in the source paper ran as follows. Non-productive TCR sequences were removed and reads were trimmed to the CDR3 region, keeping CDR3s of at least 7 amino acids. The MANAFEST web app was used to identify antigen-specific clonotypes by comparing expansion in peptide wells with expansion in reference cultures. To be called positive, a clone needed expansion at FDR<0.05 compared with the reference and with all other wells, an odds ratio greater than 5, and a frequency greater than 0.1% in two replicate wells. Cross-reactive clonotypes were defined as significantly expanded in SARS-CoV-2 spike wells and in at least one common cold coronavirus spike condition. Levenshtein distance calculated with the stringdist R package was used to assess CDR3 similarity, and unrooted trees were constructed with ape in R 3.6.1. In its TCRdb copy, this immuneACCESS table keeps in-frame sequences only and misses some clones. Where compared with another copy, unresolved V genes explain less than half of these, and the others have no known cause. V, J and clone size were drawn from that table, and D and trimming were deduced from the DNA. The sample records approximately 66,000 clones, more than 60% of which are singletons. In total, the top ten clones hold approximately 2.4% of the sample.

This sample is part of a study of vaccination effects on CD4 cells after COVID-19 (dated by TCRdb to the early 2020s). Regarding the research as a whole: In the ViraFEST assay, PBMC were stimulated with viral peptide pools, and TCR sequencing was then used to find antigen-specific CD4+ T cell clonotypes based on their expansion. SARS-CoV-2 spike-specific CD4+ TCR repertoires were compared before and after mRNA vaccination in COVID-19 convalescent patients and in infection-naive vaccine recipients. The full study included fewer than eleven COVID-19 convalescent patients and a few SARS-CoV-2-naive healthy vaccine recipients. Fewer than 2.5 million PBMC per well were cultured in IMDM with about 5% human AB serum, 10 IU/ml IL-2 and gentamicin, plus 10 ug/ml peptides. Post-vaccine samples across the study were collected a median of 72 days after the second dose, with a range of 14 to 241. The Oncomine TCR Beta short-read assay on an Illumina iSeq 100 was used to sequence cultures from other donors in the study.

Overall results and qualifications from the work: Both infection-induced and vaccine-induced clones contracted markedly at late post-vaccination timepoints, which is consistent with waning T cell responses. Limitations of the study were the small number of convalescent patients and the absence of early post-infection timepoints. In healthy vaccine recipients, vaccine-induced clones were almost all SARS-CoV-2 mono-reactive, with only 1 of 255 being cross-reactive with common cold coronaviruses.

V gives up 5 bases and J gives up 10 bases, and the segment between their germline ends measures 9 bases. Including cysteine and phenylalanine, the CDR3 has 12 amino acids. CDR3 DNA is the only sequence kept; it has 36 bases, read in frame from the first base. According to the germline V gene (reference sequence), CDR1 reads SEHNR and CDR2 reads FQNEAQ. Source: CD4+ T cells from PBMCs cultured without peptide, taken after COVID-19 vaccination. The chain is assembled from TRBV7-9 and TRBJ1-6, with no confident D gene call. The receptor was isolated from a human donor who received a COVID-19 vaccine. The DNA is TGTGCCAGCAGCGGCCACGGGTCACCCCTCCACTTT. Its amino acids are CASSGHGSPLHF.